A selection of T cell receptor beta chains follows, all from one sample in a study of blood T cells in healthy people across ages. A single record per CDR3 protein comes from TCRdb applying MiXCR to the 5' RACE reads. The profile shows approximately 1,100,000 distinct CDR3 sequences, over 35% of them singletons. Specimen: blood. All receptors derive from a woman aged 55-69 years in good health. Each CDR3 is given with its conserved first and last residue. Each record gives: V gene, clone size, D gene, J gene, CDR3 protein, CDR3 DNA. D genes are given only for firm matches. Rows may omit the clone size; those that give it use once, few, many or a size class.

TRBV5-4,-,TRBD2,TRBJ2-1,CASSSAGTSGDEQFF,TGTGCCAGCAGCTCGGCCGGGACTAGCGGGGATGAGCAGTTCTTC
TRBV9,-,TRBD2,TRBJ2-5,CASSVGGGGTSEETQYF,TGTGCCAGCAGCGTAGGAGGGGGGGGGACTAGCGAAGAGACCCAGTACTTC
TRBV5-4,-,TRBD1,TRBJ2-7,CASSFPGQGAGDEQYF,TGTGCCAGCAGCTTCCCGGGACAGGGGGCTGGAGACGAGCAGTACTTC
TRBV6-9,few,-,TRBJ2-1,CASSYPATRLRTNEQFF,TGTGCCAGCAGTTATCCAGCGACCCGCCTACGTACCAATGAGCAGTTCTTC
TRBV12-3/TRBV12-4,few,TRBD1,TRBJ2-1,CASSSRTGVDEQFF,TGTGCCAGCAGTTCCCGGACAGGGGTCGATGAGCAGTTCTTC
TRBV2,-,-,TRBJ2-2,CASKETGTPRQELFF,TGTGCCAGCAAGGAGACCGGGACACCGCGTCAGGAGCTGTTTTTT
TRBV24-1,few,TRBD2,TRBJ2-3,CATSDSSGRVTDTQYF,TGTGCCACCAGTGACAGTAGCGGGAGGGTAACAGATACGCAGTATTTT
TRBV20-1,many,TRBD1,TRBJ1-5,CSARDPGGQPQHF,TGCAGTGCTAGAGACCCAGGGGGACAGCCCCAGCATTTT
TRBV27,few,TRBD2,TRBJ2-1,CASSLASGRLNEQFF,TGTGCCAGCAGTTTGGCTAGCGGGAGACTCAATGAGCAGTTCTTC
TRBV10-1,-,TRBD1,TRBJ2-7,CASSELGQGRAYEQYF,TGCGCCAGCAGTGAGTTAGGACAGGGTCGAGCCTACGAGCAGTACTTC
TRBV18,-,TRBD2,TRBJ2-7,CASSPTSGSGDEQYF,TGTGCCAGCTCACCAACTAGCGGGAGTGGCGACGAGCAGTACTTC
TRBV5-1,-,-,TRBJ1-2,CASSLADVSDGYTF,TGCGCCAGCAGCTTGGCCGACGTAAGTGATGGCTACACCTTC
TRBV5-1,few,TRBD1,TRBJ1-1,CASSLEGAYTEAFF,TGCGCCAGCAGCTTGGAGGGGGCGTACACTGAAGCTTTCTTT
TRBV6-1,once,TRBD2,TRBJ2-5,CASRLAGGLQRETQYF,TGTGCCAGCAGACTAGCGGGAGGGCTCCAAAGAGAGACCCAGTACTTC
TRBV6-1,-,-,TRBJ2-1,CASSALPLSSDEQFF,TGTGCCAGCAGTGCCCTTCCCCTTAGCTCAGATGAGCAGTTCTTC
TRBV20-1,-,TRBD2,TRBJ2-3,CSARLAGATDTQYF,TGCAGTGCTAGACTAGCGGGAGCCACAGATACGCAGTATTTT
TRBV5-1,-,TRBD2,TRBJ2-7,CASSWGGMQFQEIQYF,TGCGCCAGCAGCTGGGGGGGAATGCAGTTCCAAGAGATCCAGTACTTC
TRBV27,few,TRBD2,TRBJ2-1,CASSLRRASGSMNEQFF,TGTGCCAGCAGTTTGAGAAGGGCTAGCGGGAGTATGAATGAGCAGTTCTTC
TRBV27,-,TRBD2,TRBJ2-3,CASSIHAAGGPRDTQYF,TGTGCCAGCAGTATACACGCAGCGGGAGGGCCTCGGGATACGCAGTATTTT
TRBV3-1,-,-,TRBJ2-1,CASSRRQEYNEQFF,TGTGCCAGCAGCCGACGGCAGGAATACAATGAGCAGTTCTTC
TRBV12-5,-,TRBD1,TRBJ1-2,CASGLVRTGGGYGYTF,TGTGCTAGTGGTTTGGTACGAACAGGGGGCGGCTATGGCTACACCTTC
TRBV7-9,-,-,TRBJ2-7,CASSPQGPNSYEQYF,TGTGCCAGCAGCCCACAGGGCCCGAATTCCTACGAGCAGTACTTC
TRBV29-1,few,TRBD1,TRBJ1-2,CSVLSTGGDANYGYTF,TGCAGCGTCCTTTCGACAGGGGGGGATGCTAACTATGGCTACACCTTC
TRBV27,-,TRBD2,TRBJ2-1,CASSPRLAGGAYNEQFF,TGTGCCAGCAGCCCTCGACTAGCGGGAGGAGCGTACAATGAGCAGTTCTTC
TRBV20-1,-,-,TRBJ1-5,CSARDRAGGRNQPQHF,TGCAGTGCTAGAGATCGGGCCGGGGGCCGAAATCAGCCCCAGCATTTT
TRBV5-5,-,-,TRBJ1-2,CAGSLVGTNEGYTF,TGTGCCGGCAGCTTGGTGGGGACAAATGAAGGCTACACCTTC
TRBV29-1,few,-,TRBJ2-7,CSVQSLAGYNEQYF,TGCAGCGTTCAGAGCCTAGCCGGGTACAATGAGCAGTACTTC
TRBV7-2,few,TRBD2,TRBJ2-4,CASSQQTSGRPGAKNIQYF,TGTGCCAGCAGCCAGCAGACTAGCGGGAGGCCAGGGGCCAAAAACATTCAGTACTTC
TRBV20-1,-,TRBD2,TRBJ2-5,CSGRGSGKETQYF,TGCAGCGGCCGGGGTAGCGGGAAGGAGACCCAGTACTTC
TRBV11-2,many,-,TRBJ2-5,CASSSIRGLDWQETQYF,TGTGCCAGCAGCTCCATTAGGGGCCTGGACTGGCAAGAGACCCAGTACTTC
TRBV2,-,TRBD1,TRBJ2-1,CASRKGQASSYNEQFF,TGTGCCAGCAGAAAAGGACAGGCGAGCTCCTACAATGAGCAGTTCTTC
TRBV6-2/TRBV6-3,-,TRBD2,TRBJ2-7,CASSQAGTAYEQYF,TGTGCCAGCAGCCAAGCGGGAACCGCCTACGAGCAGTACTTC
TRBV29-1,few,-,TRBJ2-3,CSVDPNPPGQYF,TGCAGCGTTGATCCGAACCCCCCTGGGCAGTATTTT
TRBV14,-,TRBD1,TRBJ1-2,CASSQTTGNGYTF,TGTGCCAGCAGCCAAACGACAGGGAATGGCTACACCTTC
TRBV28,once,-,TRBJ1-1,CASSSYDTEAFF,TGTGCCAGCAGTTCTTATGACACTGAAGCTTTCTTT
TRBV5-6,few,TRBD2,TRBJ2-3,CASSLRLAATDTQYF,TGTGCCAGCAGCTTGCGACTAGCGGCTACAGATACGCAGTATTTT
TRBV4-1,few,-,TRBJ2-5,CASRGSTTQYF,TGCGCCAGCAGGGGGAGCACGACCCAGTACTTC
TRBV21-1,few,-,TRBJ2-7,CASSIEVAGGQSYEQYF,TGTGCCAGCAGCATCGAGGTAGCGGGAGGGCAGTCCTACGAGCAGTACTTC
TRBV29-1,many,-,TRBJ2-1,CSVANNEQFF,TGCAGCGTTGCGAACAATGAGCAGTTCTTC
TRBV20-1,-,TRBD2,TRBJ2-3,CSARDAAGPSDTQYF,TGCAGTGCTAGAGATGCAGCGGGGCCTTCAGATACGCAGTATTTT
TRBV25-1,once,TRBD2,TRBJ2-1,CASSHGLAGNPNRSYNEQFF,TGTGCCAGCAGTCACGGACTAGCGGGAAACCCAAATAGGTCCTACAATGAGCAGTTCTTC
TRBV28,-,-,TRBJ2-1,CASRARNRVNEQFF,TGTGCCAGCAGAGCGAGAAATAGAGTCAATGAGCAGTTCTTC
TRBV12-5,few,-,TRBJ2-3,CASGHRQSLPDTQYF,TGTGCTAGTGGTCACCGGCAGAGCCTACCAGATACGCAGTATTTT
TRBV2,-,-,TRBJ2-1,CASSDGWSSSHSYNEQFF,TGTGCCAGCAGTGACGGTTGGAGCAGTTCACACTCCTACAATGAGCAGTTCTTC
TRBV20-1,-,TRBD2,TRBJ2-4,CGANPFGLAGEGNIQYF,TGCGGTGCCAACCCCTTTGGACTAGCGGGAGAGGGAAACATTCAGTACTTC